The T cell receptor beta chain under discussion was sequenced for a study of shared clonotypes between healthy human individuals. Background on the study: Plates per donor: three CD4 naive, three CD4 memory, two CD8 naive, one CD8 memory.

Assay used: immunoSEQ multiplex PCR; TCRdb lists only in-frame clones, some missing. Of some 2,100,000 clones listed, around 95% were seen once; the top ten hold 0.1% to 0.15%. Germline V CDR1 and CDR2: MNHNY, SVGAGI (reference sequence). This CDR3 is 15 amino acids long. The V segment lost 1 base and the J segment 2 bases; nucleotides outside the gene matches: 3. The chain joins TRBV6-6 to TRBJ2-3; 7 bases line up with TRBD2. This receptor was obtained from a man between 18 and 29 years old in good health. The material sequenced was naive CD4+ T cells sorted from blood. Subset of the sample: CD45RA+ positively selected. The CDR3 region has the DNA TGTGCCAGCAGTTACTTGGGGGGGGACACAGATACGCAGTATTTT. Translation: CASSYLGGDTDTQYF.